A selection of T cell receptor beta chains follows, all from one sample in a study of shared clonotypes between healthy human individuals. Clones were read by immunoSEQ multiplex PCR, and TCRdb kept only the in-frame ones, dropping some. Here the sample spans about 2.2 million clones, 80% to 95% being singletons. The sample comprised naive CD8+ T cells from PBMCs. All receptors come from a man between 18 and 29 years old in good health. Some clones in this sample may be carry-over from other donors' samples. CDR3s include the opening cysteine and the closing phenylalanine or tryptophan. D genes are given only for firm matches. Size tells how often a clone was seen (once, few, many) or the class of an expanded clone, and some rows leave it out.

CDR3nt: TGTGCCAGCAGTTTACTCGGGGGGAATATGGACATTCAGTACTTC; CDR3aa: CASSLLGGNMDIQYF; abundance: NA; v_gene: TRBV27; d_gene: TRBD2; j_gene: TRBJ2-4
CDR3nt: TGTGCTAGTGGTTTGGTGGAAGTACTCGCCAATGAGCAGTTCTTC; CDR3aa: CASGLVEVLANEQFF; abundance: NA; v_gene: TRBV12-5; d_gene: NA; j_gene: TRBJ2-1
CDR3nt: TGTGCCACCAGCAGGAGGGCAGACCTTACTGAGACCCAGTACTTC; CDR3aa: CATSRRADLTETQYF; abundance: NA; v_gene: TRBV15; d_gene: NA; j_gene: TRBJ2-5
CDR3nt: TGTGCCAGCAGTCCCCCCAGGGCTCGGGCCCACGTTAACTATGGCTACACCTTC; CDR3aa: CASSPPRARAHVNYGYTF; abundance: NA; v_gene: TRBV28; d_gene: NA; j_gene: TRBJ1-2
CDR3nt: TGTGCCAGCAGCTTAGTAAGCAGGGAGCAGTTCTTC; CDR3aa: CASSLVSREQFF; abundance: NA; v_gene: TRBV7-6; d_gene: NA; j_gene: TRBJ2-1
CDR3nt: TGTGCCAGCAGTGGACAGGGGTTTGGAAACACCATATATTTT; CDR3aa: CASSGQGFGNTIYF; abundance: NA; v_gene: TRBV2; d_gene: TRBD1; j_gene: TRBJ1-3
CDR3nt: TGTGCCAGCAGCTCCCCGGAGGGCTCCTACGAGCAGTACTTC; CDR3aa: CASSSPEGSYEQYF; abundance: NA; v_gene: TRBV11-2; d_gene: NA; j_gene: TRBJ2-7
CDR3nt: TGTGCCAGCAGTCCCCCATCCTACGAGCAGTACTTC; CDR3aa: CASSPPSYEQYF; abundance: NA; v_gene: TRBV9; d_gene: NA; j_gene: TRBJ2-7
CDR3nt: TGTGCCAGCAGTTTAGACGGGCTTAGCAATCAGCCCCAGCATTTT; CDR3aa: CASSLDGLSNQPQHF; abundance: NA; v_gene: TRBV27; d_gene: NA; j_gene: TRBJ1-5
CDR3nt: TGTGCCATTAAGCGGGAGGGGAGCTCCTACAATGAGCAGTTCTTC; CDR3aa: CAIKREGSSYNEQFF; abundance: NA; v_gene: TRBV10-3; d_gene: TRBD2; j_gene: TRBJ2-1
CDR3nt: TGTGCCATCAGTGAGTCGAGTGGGCGCGGGGGAACTGAAGCTTTCTTT; CDR3aa: CAISESSGRGGTEAFF; abundance: NA; v_gene: TRBV10-3; d_gene: NA; j_gene: TRBJ1-1
CDR3nt: TGTGCCTGGAGCATGGGACAGGGAAGTCAGCCCCAGCATTTT; CDR3aa: CAWSMGQGSQPQHF; abundance: few; v_gene: TRBV30; d_gene: TRBD1; j_gene: TRBJ1-5
CDR3nt: TGTGCCAGCAGCCCTGGCCGGGACAGGGCTCGCTACGAGCAGTACTTC; CDR3aa: CASSPGRDRARYEQYF; abundance: NA; v_gene: TRBV7-2; d_gene: TRBD1; j_gene: TRBJ2-7
CDR3nt: TGTGCCAGCAGCTTGAGTGGACAGGGGGCATTTCAGCCCCAGCATTTT; CDR3aa: CASSLSGQGAFQPQHF; abundance: NA; v_gene: TRBV7-9; d_gene: TRBD1; j_gene: TRBJ1-5
CDR3nt: TGTGCCAGCAGTGAAGGGCGGGGATGGTACGAGCAGTACTTC; CDR3aa: CASSEGRGWYEQYF; abundance: NA; v_gene: TRBV6-1; d_gene: NA; j_gene: TRBJ2-7
CDR3nt: TGTGCCAGCAGCCAAGATAGGGGCGTAGGGTTGGGAGCTTTCTTT; CDR3aa: CASSQDRGVGLGAFF; abundance: NA; v_gene: TRBV4-2; d_gene: NA; j_gene: TRBJ1-1
CDR3nt: TGCGCCAGCAGCCAAGAAGGAACTAGCGGGCCGTACAATGAGCAGTTCTTC; CDR3aa: CASSQEGTSGPYNEQFF; abundance: NA; v_gene: TRBV4-1; d_gene: TRBD2; j_gene: TRBJ2-1
CDR3nt: TGTGCCACCAACCTAGTGCGAGGGGTGGCAGATACGCAGTATTTT; CDR3aa: CATNLVRGVADTQYF; abundance: NA; v_gene: TRBV15; d_gene: NA; j_gene: TRBJ2-3
CDR3nt: TGTGCCAGCAGTGAAATCTGGGACGATCAGCCCCAGCATTTT; CDR3aa: CASSEIWDDQPQHF; abundance: NA; v_gene: TRBV6-1; d_gene: NA; j_gene: TRBJ1-5
CDR3nt: TGTGCCAGCAGCTTGTCAGACAGGGAGGCTAACTATGGCTACACCTTC; CDR3aa: CASSLSDREANYGYTF; abundance: NA; v_gene: TRBV11-2; d_gene: TRBD1; j_gene: TRBJ1-2
CDR3nt: TGTGCCAGCAGCGTAGCCCCCGGGAGGGGGTACGAGCAGTACTTC; CDR3aa: CASSVAPGRGYEQYF; abundance: NA; v_gene: TRBV9; d_gene: TRBD2; j_gene: TRBJ2-7
CDR3nt: TGTGCCAGCAGCTTGGCAGCTTCCCACTACGAGCAGTACTTC; CDR3aa: CASSLAASHYEQYF; abundance: once; v_gene: TRBV5-6; d_gene: NA; j_gene: TRBJ2-7
CDR3nt: TGTGCCAGCTCACCACCGGTGGCCGAAGAGACCCAGTACTTC; CDR3aa: CASSPPVAEETQYF; abundance: once; v_gene: TRBV18; d_gene: NA; j_gene: TRBJ2-5
CDR3nt: TGTGCCTGGAGTGTAAGATCAGCGACCTACGAGCAGTACTTC; CDR3aa: CAWSVRSATYEQYF; abundance: once; v_gene: TRBV30; d_gene: NA; j_gene: TRBJ2-7
CDR3nt: TGTGCCAGCAGCGTAGCTACGGACATGCTAGCCACGACGCGGGGCTACACCTTC; CDR3aa: CASSVATDMLATTRGYTF; abundance: NA; v_gene: TRBV9; d_gene: NA; j_gene: TRBJ1-2
CDR3nt: TGCAGCGTTGGCAGTGCTGGAGCTTCCTACGAGCAGTACTTC; CDR3aa: CSVGSAGASYEQYF; abundance: NA; v_gene: TRBV29-1; d_gene: NA; j_gene: TRBJ2-7
CDR3nt: TGTGCCAGCAGCCGACTGGCGGTGACCTACGAGCAGTACTTC; CDR3aa: CASSRLAVTYEQYF; abundance: NA; v_gene: TRBV28; d_gene: NA; j_gene: TRBJ2-7
CDR3nt: TGTGCCAGCAGTTTAATAGCGGGATCCACAGATACGCAGTATTTT; CDR3aa: CASSLIAGSTDTQYF; abundance: NA; v_gene: TRBV27; d_gene: TRBD2; j_gene: TRBJ2-3
CDR3nt: TGCGCCAGCAGCTTGGGGGACAAATACGAGCAGTACTTC; CDR3aa: CASSLGDKYEQYF; abundance: NA; v_gene: TRBV5-1; d_gene: NA; j_gene: TRBJ2-7
CDR3nt: TGTGCCAGCAGCTTACAGAATGAGCCCCAGCATTTT; CDR3aa: CASSLQNEPQHF; abundance: NA; v_gene: TRBV7-9; d_gene: NA; j_gene: TRBJ1-5
CDR3nt: TGTGCCAGCAGCGCGACAGGGACGAGCGGGGAGCTGTTTTTT; CDR3aa: CASSATGTSGELFF; abundance: NA; v_gene: TRBV14; d_gene: TRBD1; j_gene: TRBJ2-2
CDR3nt: TGTGCCAGCAGTGAATACCGGACTGAAGCTTTCTTT; CDR3aa: CASSEYRTEAFF; abundance: NA; v_gene: TRBV2; d_gene: NA; j_gene: TRBJ1-1
CDR3nt: TGTGCCAGCAGCAATGGCGAGGGCTACGAGCAGTACTTC; CDR3aa: CASSNGEGYEQYF; abundance: NA; v_gene: TRBV21-1; d_gene: NA; j_gene: TRBJ2-7
CDR3nt: TGTGCCAGCAGCTTAAAGCGACCTAGCCTAGATCGGGAGCAGTACTTC; CDR3aa: CASSLKRPSLDREQYF; abundance: NA; v_gene: TRBV11-2; d_gene: NA; j_gene: TRBJ2-7
CDR3nt: TGTGCCAGCAGTTTGGGTTTGGGACTACATGAGCAGTTCTTC; CDR3aa: CASSLGLGLHEQFF; abundance: NA; v_gene: TRBV28; d_gene: TRBD2; j_gene: TRBJ2-1
CDR3nt: TGTGCCAGCAGTTTACGGGACCCCTCGGAGACCCAGTACTTC; CDR3aa: CASSLRDPSETQYF; abundance: NA; v_gene: TRBV28; d_gene: NA; j_gene: TRBJ2-5
CDR3nt: TGTGCCAGCAGCTTGGCAGGGGGCACAGATACGCAGTATTTT; CDR3aa: CASSLAGGTDTQYF; abundance: NA; v_gene: TRBV5-5; d_gene: NA; j_gene: TRBJ2-3